This T cell receptor (beta chain) was obtained from a study of blood T cell repertoires in COVID-19. J gave up 2 bases and V 4 bases, and 7 bases lay outside the gene matches. Looked up from germline, CDR1 is LNHDA and CDR2 is SQIVND (reference sequence). There are 16 residues in the CDR3. Sequenced by immunoSEQ multiplex PCR; TCRdb stores in-frame clones only, minus some. The table records roughly 75,000 clones, 65% to 90% of them present only once. Sequencing was performed on peripheral blood. The receptor's source is a man aged 50 to 60 with COVID-19, enrolled during active disease. The chain carries TRBV19 and TRBJ1-5; TRBD1 aligns across 8 bases. The CDR3 spells CASSNGQGRGNQPQHF. The CDR3 bases are TGTGCCAGTAGTAATGGACAGGGACGAGGCAATCAGCCCCAGCATTTT. Full variable domain (outside the CDR3, taken from reference TRBV19 and TRBJ1-5): DGGITQSPKYLFRKEGQNVTLSCEQNLNHDAMYWYRQDPGQGLRLIYYSQIVNDFQKGDIAEGYSVSREKKESFPLTVTSAQKNPTAFYLCASSNGQGRGNQPQHFGDGTRLSIL.